The 15 T cell receptor beta chains presented below share a single source sample, sequenced in a study of cytomegalovirus exposure and HLA in healthy donors. This PCR relied on a set of 60 Vbeta primers and 13 Jbeta primers. Produced via immunoSEQ multiplex PCR; TCRdb's table is partial and in-frame only. Among approximately 60,000 clones listed, about 82% were seen once. What was sequenced was PBMCs. These receptor sequences come from a man aged 30-40 years in good health and CMV-seronegative.

The chain has TRBV7-2 and TRBJ2-1; a possible D gene is TRBD2 (5 bases). The CDR3 runs 16 residues. V lost 1 base to trimming and J lost 12 bases, with 22 bases between them. CDR1 SGHTA and CDR2 FQGNSA come from the germline V gene. The chain's CDR3 is CASSLVGIVSNEGQFF. CDR3 nucleotides: TGTGCCAGCAGCTTAGTCGGTATAGTTAGTAACGAGGGGCAGTTCTTC.

The chain carries TRBV7-2 and TRBJ2-3; the match to TRBD2 covers 9 bases. The length of the CDR3 is 13 residues. Trimming cost V 5 bases and J 9 bases; bases outside gene matches: 6. CDR1 and CDR2 (germline): SGHTA, FQGNSA. CDR3 sequence reads: CASSRDLAGTQYF. The CDR3 DNA sequence: TGTGCCAGCAGCCGAGACCTAGCGGGGACGCAGTATTTT.

The V call is TRBV13, the J call TRBJ2-7; D gene ambiguous. Trimming left V 6 bases short and J 0 bases short, with 9 bases between. The CDR3 totals 13 residues. CDR1 is PRHDT, CDR2 FYEKMQ, per germline (reference sequence). CDR3 residues: CASSSLYSYEQYF. Here the CDR3 DNA reads TGTGCCAGCAGTTCCCTCTACTCCTACGAGCAGTACTTC.

The chain uses TRBV30 and TRBJ2-7, with 7 nucleotides matching TRBD2. Germline CDR1 GTSNPN, CDR2 SVGIG (reference sequence). Trimming removed 2 bases from V and 3 bases from J; junction bases left unmatched: 4. The CDR3 is 13 residues long. The CDR3 here is CAWSSGGSYEQYF. CDR3 DNA: TGTGCCTGGAGTTCGGGCGGGAGCTACGAGCAGTACTTC.

This chain joins TRBV10-1 and TRBJ2-6; D unclear. Germline V gene sequence: CDR1 WNHNN, CDR2 SYGVQD (reference sequence). V was clipped by 6 bases and J by 0 bases, with 12 bases between them. This CDR3 comprises 16 residues. CDR3: CASRGGKSSGANVLTF. In DNA, the CDR3 is TGCGCCAGCAGAGGCGGCAAGAGCTCTGGGGCCAACGTCCTGACTTTC.

This chain joins TRBV10-3 and TRBJ2-7; D may be TRBD1 (7 bases). Trimming stripped 3 bases from V and 0 bases from J, with 12 bases between. Germline V gives CDR1 ENHRY, CDR2 SYGVKD. The CDR3 is made up of 15 amino acids. CDR3 sequence reads: CAISDRGALSYEQYF. CDR3 sequence (DNA): TGTGCCATCAGTGACAGGGGGGCCCTCTCCTACGAGCAGTACTTC.

The chain joins TRBV28 to TRBJ2-5; unclear D gene. Germline values: CDR1 MDHEN, CDR2 SYDVKM. CDR3 size: 14 residues. V lost 5 bases and J lost 4, with 14 bases in between. DNA of the CDR3: TGTGCCAGCAGTATACCCAGGATGGGAGAGACCCAGTACTTC. Protein: CASSIPRMGETQYF.

The chain couples TRBV14 to TRBJ2-5, with D perhaps matching TRBD1 (6 bases). Trimming pared 4 bases from V and 3 bases from J, leaving 15 bases between. The germline V gene encodes CDR1 SGHDN and CDR2 FVKESK. The CDR3 consists of 15 residues. The CDR3 here is CASSRAGAGEETQYF. CDR3 in DNA: TGTGCCAGCAGCCGCGCAGGGGCGGGTGAAGAGACCCAGTACTTC.

V gene TRBV5-4 combines with J gene TRBJ2-5, with D perhaps TRBD1 (6 bases). The CDR3 is 15 residues long. The V gene lost 3 bases and the J gene lost 5 bases, with 17 bases spanning the gap. Looked up from germline, CDR1 is SGHNT and CDR2 is YYREEE (reference sequence). CDR3 sequence (DNA): TGTGCCAGCAGCTATACAGGGTCGGGCTCCGAGACCCAGTACTTC. It yields the protein CASSYTGSGSETQYF.

This clone was counted only a few times. The chain has TRBV5-6 and TRBJ2-7, with 9 positions matching TRBD2. The CDR3 extends over 16 amino acids. V was pared by 3 bases and J by 4 bases, with 11 bases of the junction left unmatched. The germline V gene encodes CDR1 SGHDT and CDR2 YYEEEE. The CDR3 nucleotides are TGTGCCAGCAGCTGGGGGGTAGCGGGAGAAGAATACGAGCAGTACTTC. Amino acid sequence: CASSWGVAGEEYEQYF.

The rearrangement uses TRBV21-1 and TRBJ2-3; TRBD1, as called in the table, went unchecked against the DNA. TRBV21-1 is reported as a pseudogene. There are 15 residues in the CDR3. This CDR3 reads CASTHRTGAGDTQYF. CDR3 nucleotide sequence: TGTGCCAGCACCCACAGGACAGGGGCGGGCGATACGCAGTATTTT.

J is TRBJ2-1 and V is TRBV6-4; 14 bases align to TRBD2. V was clipped by 6 bases and J by 0 bases; unmatched bases: 4. Germline values: CDR1 MRHNA, CDR2 SNTAGT. This CDR3 has 17 residues. The CDR3 region has the DNA TGTGCCAGCAGCCGACTAGCGGGGGGGAGCTCCTACAATGAGCAGTTCTTC. Residues: CASSRLAGGSSYNEQFF.

The chain combines TRBV6-5 with TRBJ1-6; maybe TRBD1 (6 bases). This CDR3 is 15 amino acids long. Looked up from germline, CDR1 is MNHEY and CDR2 is SVGAGI. Deletions cut 5 bases from V and 1 base from J, with 9 bases between. CDR3 DNA: TGTGCCAGCAGTCGGACAGCGTCCTATAATTCACCCCTCCACTTT. This codes for CASSRTASYNSPLHF.

The chain has TRBV6-6 and TRBJ2-2; 8 bases align to TRBD1. After removal of 2 bases from V and 3 bases from J, the junction contained 5 bases not matched to a gene. This CDR3 is built from 16 residues. Germline CDR1 reads MNHNY; CDR2 reads SVGAGI (reference sequence). The CDR3 DNA is TGTGCCAGCAGTTACCCAGGACAGGGCTACACCGGGGAGCTGTTTTTT. The encoded protein is CASSYPGQGYTGELFF.

The rearrangement links TRBV5-1 to TRBJ1-5; no reliable D call. The CDR3 runs 15 residues. The ends were cut back, 0 bases at V and 1 base at J, with 8 bases in the middle. The germline V gene has CDR1 SGHRS and CDR2 YFSETQ. This chain's CDR3 is CASSLAPGSNQPQHF. The CDR3 DNA sequence: TGCGCCAGCAGCTTGGCCCCCGGGAGCAATCAGCCCCAGCATTTT.